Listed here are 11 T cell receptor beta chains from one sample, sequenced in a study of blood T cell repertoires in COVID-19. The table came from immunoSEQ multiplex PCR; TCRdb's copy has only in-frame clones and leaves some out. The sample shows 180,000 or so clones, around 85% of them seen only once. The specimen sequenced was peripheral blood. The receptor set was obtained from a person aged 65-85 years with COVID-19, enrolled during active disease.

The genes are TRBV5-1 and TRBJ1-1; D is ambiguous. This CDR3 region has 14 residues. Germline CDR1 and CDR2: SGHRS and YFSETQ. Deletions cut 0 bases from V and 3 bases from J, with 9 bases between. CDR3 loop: CASSLEPIYTEAFF. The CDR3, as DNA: TGCGCCAGCAGCTTGGAGCCGATATACACTGAAGCTTTCTTT.

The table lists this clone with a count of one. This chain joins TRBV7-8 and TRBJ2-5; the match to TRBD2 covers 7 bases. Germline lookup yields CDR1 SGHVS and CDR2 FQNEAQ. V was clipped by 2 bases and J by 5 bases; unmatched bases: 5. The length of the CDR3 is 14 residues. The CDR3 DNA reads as TGTGCCAGCAGCTTAATAGGACTAGTGGAGACCCAGTACTTC. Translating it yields CASSLIGLVETQYF. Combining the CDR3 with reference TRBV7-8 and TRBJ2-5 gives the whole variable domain GAGVSQSPRYKVAKRGQDVALRCDPISGHVSLFWYQQALGQGPEFLTYFQNEAQLDKSGLPSDRFFAERPEGSVSTLKIQRTQQEDSAVYLCASSLIGLVETQYFGPGTRLLVL.

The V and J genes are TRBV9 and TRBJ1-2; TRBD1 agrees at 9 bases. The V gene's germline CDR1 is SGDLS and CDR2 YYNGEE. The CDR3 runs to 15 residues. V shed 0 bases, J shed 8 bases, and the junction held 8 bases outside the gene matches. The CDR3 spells CASSVAGTGNSGYTF. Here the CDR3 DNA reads TGTGCCAGCAGCGTAGCCGGGACAGGGAATTCGGGCTACACCTTC.

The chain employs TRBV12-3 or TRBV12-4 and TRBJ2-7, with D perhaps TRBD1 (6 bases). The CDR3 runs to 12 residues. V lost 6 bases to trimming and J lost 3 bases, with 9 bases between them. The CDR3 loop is CASREQGYEQYF. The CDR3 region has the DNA TGTGCCAGCAGGGAACAGGGCTACGAGCAGTACTTC.

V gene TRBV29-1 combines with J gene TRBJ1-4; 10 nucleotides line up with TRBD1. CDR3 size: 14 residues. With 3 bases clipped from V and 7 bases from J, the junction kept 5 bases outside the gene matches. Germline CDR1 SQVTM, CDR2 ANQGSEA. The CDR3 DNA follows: TGCAGCGTTGAGACAGGGGGCCGGGTTGAAAAACTGTTTTTT. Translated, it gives CSVETGGRVEKLFF.

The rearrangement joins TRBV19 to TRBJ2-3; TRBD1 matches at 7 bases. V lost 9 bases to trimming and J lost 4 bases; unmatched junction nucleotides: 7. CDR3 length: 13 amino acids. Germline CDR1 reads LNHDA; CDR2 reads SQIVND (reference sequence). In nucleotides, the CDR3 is TGTGCCAGCCGGGACAGTTTCGCAGATACGCAGTATTTT. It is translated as CASRDSFADTQYF. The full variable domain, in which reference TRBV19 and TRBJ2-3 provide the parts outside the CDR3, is DGGITQSPKYLFRKEGQNVTLSCEQNLNHDAMYWYRQDPGQGLRLIYYSQIVNDFQKGDIAEGYSVSREKKESFPLTVTSAQKNPTAFYLCASRDSFADTQYFGPGTRLTVL.

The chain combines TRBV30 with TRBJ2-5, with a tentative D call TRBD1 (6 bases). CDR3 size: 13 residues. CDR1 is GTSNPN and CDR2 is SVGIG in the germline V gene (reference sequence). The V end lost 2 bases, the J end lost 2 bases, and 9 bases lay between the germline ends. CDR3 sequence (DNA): TGTGCCTGGAGTAAGACAGGACAAGAGACCCAGTACTTC. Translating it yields CAWSKTGQETQYF.

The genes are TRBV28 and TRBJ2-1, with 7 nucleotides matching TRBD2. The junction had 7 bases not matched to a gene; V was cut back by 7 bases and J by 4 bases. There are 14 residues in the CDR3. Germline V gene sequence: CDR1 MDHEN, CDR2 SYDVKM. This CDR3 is CASTIRGRYNEQFF. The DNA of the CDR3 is TGTGCCAGCACTATCCGCGGGAGATACAATGAGCAGTTCTTC.

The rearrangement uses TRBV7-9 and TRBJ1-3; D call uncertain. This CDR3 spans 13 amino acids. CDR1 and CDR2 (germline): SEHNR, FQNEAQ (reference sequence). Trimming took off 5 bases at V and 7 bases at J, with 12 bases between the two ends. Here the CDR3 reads CASSPRVRNTIYF. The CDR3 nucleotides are TGTGCCAGCAGCCCCCGGGTCCGCAACACCATATATTTT.

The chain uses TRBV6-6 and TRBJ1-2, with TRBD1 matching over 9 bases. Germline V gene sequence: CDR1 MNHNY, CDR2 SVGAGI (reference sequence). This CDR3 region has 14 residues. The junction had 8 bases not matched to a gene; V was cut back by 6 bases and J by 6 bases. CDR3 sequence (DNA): TGTGCCAGCAGCAGAGCACAGGGGGCGGATGGCTACACCTTC. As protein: CASSRAQGADGYTF.

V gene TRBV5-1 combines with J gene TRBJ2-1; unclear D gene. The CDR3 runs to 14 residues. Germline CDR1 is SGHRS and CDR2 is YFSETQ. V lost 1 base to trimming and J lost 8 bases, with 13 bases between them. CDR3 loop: CASSLLGLEDEQFF. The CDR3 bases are TGCGCCAGCAGCTTGCTCGGTCTAGAGGATGAGCAGTTCTTC.